A selection of T cell receptor beta chains follows, all from one sample in a study of shared clonotypes between healthy human individuals. Sequencing was performed with immunoSEQ multiplex PCR; in TCRdb, only in-frame clones are kept and a portion is missing. The sample lists approximately 640,000 clones, roughly 87% occurring once. The sequenced sample consisted of memory CD8+ T cells from PBMCs. The receptors stem from a man younger than 30 in good health. Some clones in this sample may be carry-over from other donors' samples. CDR3s include the opening cysteine and the closing phenylalanine or tryptophan. The order of the fields is V gene, D gene, J gene, clone size, CDR3 DNA, CDR3 protein. The D gene is left open where the match is weak. The listing skips clone size in some rows; elsewhere it reads once, few, many or a size class.

TRBV19	TRBD1	TRBJ2-7	NA	TGTGCCAGTAGTTTATGGCCAGGGGGCTCAACCTACGAGCAGTACTTC	CASSLWPGGSTYEQYF
TRBV10-1	TRBD2	TRBJ2-3	once	TGCGCCAGCAGTGAGTTTCGACTAGCGGGAGATGAGGCAGATACGCAGTATTTT	CASSEFRLAGDEADTQYF
TRBV4-1	TRBD2	TRBJ2-1	NA	TGCGCCAGCAGCCAAGATATCCTAGCGGAGGACAATGAGCAGTTCTTC	CASSQDILAEDNEQFF
TRBV28	NA	TRBJ2-3	NA	TGTGCCAGCAGTCTCCGACCCCCCCCGGAGGATACGCAGTATTTT	CASSLRPPPEDTQYF
TRBV29-1	NA	TRBJ2-5	NA	TGCAGCGTAATCGGGACATGGAGGTCCCAGTACTTC	CSVIGTWRSQYF
TRBV13	TRBD2	TRBJ2-7	NA	TGTGCCAGCAGCTTAGGGGAAGCGGGAGAATCCTACGAGCAGTACTTC	CASSLGEAGESYEQYF
TRBV10-2	NA	TRBJ2-1	NA	TGCGCCAGCAGTACCCGTGGCGGCAGAGGGGGCAATGAGCAGTTCTTC	CASSTRGGRGGNEQFF
TRBV6-1	NA	TRBJ1-5	few	TGTGCCAGCAGCCTCCTAGGTCCCCAGCATTTT	CASSLLGPQHF
TRBV30	NA	TRBJ2-2	NA	TGTGCCTGGAAACCAGGGAGGACCGGGGAGCTGTTTTTT	CAWKPGRTGELFF
TRBV27	TRBD2	TRBJ2-1	few	TGTGCCAGCAGTTTATTAGGCTTGGCGGGAGGGCCGAGTGGTGAGCAGTTCTTC	CASSLLGLAGGPSGEQFF
TRBV7-8	TRBD1	TRBJ2-5	NA	TGTGCCAGCAGCTTAGGTGCAGGGGGCAGGGAAGAGACCCAGTACTTC	CASSLGAGGREETQYF
TRBV4-1	NA	TRBJ2-7	NA	TGCGCCAGCAGCCAAGATAAGGGGGACTGGTACGAGCAGTACTTC	CASSQDKGDWYEQYF
TRBV28	NA	TRBJ2-1	NA	TGTGCCAGCAGTTTGGAGTTCGGGGACCCAAGGAATGAGCAGTTCTTC	CASSLEFGDPRNEQFF
TRBV14	NA	TRBJ2-7	NA	TGTGCCAGCAGCCAAGGCCGAGCGCCAACCTACGAGCAGTACTTC	CASSQGRAPTYEQYF
TRBV9	NA	TRBJ2-7	NA	TGTGCCAGCAGCGTCGGGACCCCCTACGAGCAGTACTTC	CASSVGTPYEQYF
TRBV6-6	NA	TRBJ2-4	NA	TGTGCCAGCAGCCCAGGACCCGTGGCCAAAAACATTCAGTACTTC	CASSPGPVAKNIQYF
TRBV7-9	TRBD2	TRBJ2-1	NA	TGTGCCAGCAGCCTCGGACTAGCGGCTGACAATGAGCAGTTCTTC	CASSLGLAADNEQFF
TRBV9	TRBD1	TRBJ1-1	NA	TGTGCCAGCAGCCCCGGGACAGCACACACTGAAGCTTTCTTT	CASSPGTAHTEAFF
TRBV6-5	NA	TRBJ2-6	NA	TGTGCCAGCAGTTCCTACAGCTCTGGGGCCAACGTCCTGACTTTC	CASSSYSSGANVLTF
TRBV28	TRBD1	TRBJ2-7	NA	TGTGCCAGCGCCCTGGACCTCCGGACAGGTTCCTACGAGCAGTACTTC	CASALDLRTGSYEQYF
TRBV7-3	NA	TRBJ2-1	NA	TGTGCCAGCAGCCCCACGGGGGCCCCCAATGAGCAGTTCTTC	CASSPTGAPNEQFF
TRBV7-9	NA	TRBJ2-7	NA	TGTGCCAGCAGCCCCGCGGGTCTAGTCTACGAGCAGTACTTC	CASSPAGLVYEQYF
TRBV30	NA	TRBJ2-7	NA	TGTGCCTGGAGCGGGAGTACCTACGAGCAGTACTTC	CAWSGSTYEQYF
TRBV28	TRBD2	TRBJ2-1	NA	TGTGCCAGCAGCCAAGCGGGAGCCTCCAATGAGCAGTTCTTC	CASSQAGASNEQFF
TRBV9	NA	TRBJ1-5	NA	TGTGCCAGCAGCGTAGGTTCGGGTCAGCCCCAGCATTTT	CASSVGSGQPQHF
TRBV9	NA	TRBJ1-5	NA	TGTGCCAGCAGCCCCTCCGCTTATAGCAATCAGCCCCAGCATTTT	CASSPSAYSNQPQHF
TRBV27	TRBD2	TRBJ2-1	once	TGTGCCAGCAGTCAGATCCTTGTAGCGGGACTCAATGAGCAGTTCTTC	CASSQILVAGLNEQFF
TRBV10-2	TRBD2	TRBJ2-7	once	TGCGCCAGCAGTGACTACCTAGCGGCTACCTACGAGCAGTACTTC	CASSDYLAATYEQYF
TRBV10-2	TRBD2	TRBJ2-2	few	TGCGCCAGCATTGGGCTAGCGGGAACATCGAACACCGGGGAGCTGTTTTTT	CASIGLAGTSNTGELFF
TRBV7-9	TRBD1	TRBJ2-1	NA	TGTGCCAGCAGCCCATGGACAGGGGACTACAATGAGCAGTTCTTC	CASSPWTGDYNEQFF
TRBV13	TRBD2	TRBJ2-4	NA	TGTGCCAGCAGCAACACCGGACTAGCGGAAAACATTCAGTACTTC	CASSNTGLAENIQYF
TRBV7-2	NA	TRBJ2-7	NA	TGTGCCAGCAGCTTAGCTGGGCAGAGCTACGAGCAGTACTTC	CASSLAGQSYEQYF
TRBV13	TRBD1	TRBJ1-1	NA	TGTGCCAGCAGCTTAGGACAGGGGGGGAACACTGAAGCTTTCTTT	CASSLGQGGNTEAFF
TRBV15	TRBD1	TRBJ2-7	NA	TGTGCCACCAGCACCCGGGACAGCAACTACGAGCAGTACTTC	CATSTRDSNYEQYF
TRBV20-1	NA	TRBJ2-4	NA	TGCAGTGCTAGTAGAATATACCAGTACTTC	CSASRIYQYF
TRBV9	TRBD1	TRBJ2-7	NA	TGTGCCAGGACGCAGGGGGAGTACTACGAGCAGTACTTC	CARTQGEYYEQYF
TRBV27	NA	TRBJ2-7	many	TGTGCCAGCAGTTTACGGCCAGGCCGCTCCTACGAGCAGTACTTC	CASSLRPGRSYEQYF
TRBV5-4	TRBD1	TRBJ2-2	NA	TGTGCCAGCAGCTGGGACAGGAGGAGCACCGGGGAGCTGTTTTTT	CASSWDRRSTGELFF
TRBV11-3	NA	TRBJ2-2	NA	TGTGCCAGCAGCTTAACCAGGGCGCCCGCCGGGGAGCTGTTTTTT	CASSLTRAPAGELFF
TRBV28	NA	TRBJ2-2	NA	TGTGCCAGCACTCCTCCGGGGGCTGAGGAGCTGTTTTTT	CASTPPGAEELFF
TRBV7-9	NA	TRBJ2-5	once	TGTGCCAGCAGCTTAGTCACAGGTCAAGAGACCCAGTACTTC	CASSLVTGQETQYF
TRBV15	TRBD2	TRBJ2-3	NA	TGTGCCACCAGCAGAGATCTGGTCCCGACTAGCGGCACAGATACGCAGTATTTT	CATSRDLVPTSGTDTQYF
TRBV27	TRBD2	TRBJ2-1	many	TGTGCCAGCAGCCGTCCCGGGACTAGCGGGAGGGAGAATGAGCAGTTCTTC	CASSRPGTSGRENEQFF
TRBV15	TRBD2	TRBJ2-3	NA	TGTGCCACCAGCAGAGCCATCCTCCCGGGAGCGGGGGGAGCAGATACGCAGTATTTT	CATSRAILPGAGGADTQYF
TRBV4-1	TRBD2	TRBJ2-3	NA	TGCGCCAGCAGCCTACGACTGACAGCGGGAGGCCCTAGCACAGATACGCAGTATTTT	CASSLRLTAGGPSTDTQYF
TRBV2	TRBD1	TRBJ2-1	NA	TGTGCCAGTATGATGCCGCGACAGGGTTACAATGAGCAGTTCTTC	CASMMPRQGYNEQFF
TRBV5-1	TRBD1	TRBJ1-1	NA	TGCGCCAGCAGCGGGACAGGGGAGGCGAACACTGAAGCTTTCTTT	CASSGTGEANTEAFF
TRBV28	TRBD1	TRBJ2-7	NA	TGTGCCAGCAGCCAAGGACAGGTGAGCTACGAGCAGTACTTC	CASSQGQVSYEQYF
TRBV7-2	TRBD1	TRBJ2-7	NA	TGTGCCAGCAGCTCCGGGACAGGGTTTTACGAGCAGTACTTC	CASSSGTGFYEQYF
TRBV10-1	NA	TRBJ1-1	NA	TGCGCCAGCAGTGAGTCTCGGGCGACCCCAGATCCCTTGCACTTT	CASSESRATPDPLHF
TRBV4-1	TRBD2	TRBJ2-2	NA	TGCGCCAGCAGCCAAGAAGGGCTAGCGGGAACCGGGGAGCTGTTTTTT	CASSQEGLAGTGELFF
TRBV27	TRBD1	TRBJ1-2	NA	TGTGCCAGCAGTCCGGGACAGGGGTACTATGGCTACACCTTC	CASSPGQGYYGYTF
TRBV19	NA	TRBJ1-1	NA	TGTGCCAGTAGTAGGGGTGCCACTGAAGCTTTCTTT	CASSRGATEAFF
TRBV6-5	NA	TRBJ2-1	once	TGTGCCAGCAGTTACTCGGGGGAGCAGTTCTTC	CASSYSGEQFF
TRBV2	NA	TRBJ2-1	NA	TGTGCCAGCAGTCCGGACCTAGGGGGCAATGAGCAGTTCTTC	CASSPDLGGNEQFF